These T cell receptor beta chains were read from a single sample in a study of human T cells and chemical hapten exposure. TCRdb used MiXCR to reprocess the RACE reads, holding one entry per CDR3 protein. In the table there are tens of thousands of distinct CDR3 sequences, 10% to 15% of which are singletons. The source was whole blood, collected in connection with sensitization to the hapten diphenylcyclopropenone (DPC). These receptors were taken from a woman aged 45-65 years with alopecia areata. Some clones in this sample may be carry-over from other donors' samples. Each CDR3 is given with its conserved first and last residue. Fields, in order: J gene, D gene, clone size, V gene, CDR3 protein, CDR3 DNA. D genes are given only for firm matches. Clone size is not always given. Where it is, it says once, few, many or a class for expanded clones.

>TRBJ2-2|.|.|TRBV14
CASSHKNTGELFF
TGTGCCAGCAGCCATAAGAACACCGGGGAGCTGTTTTTT
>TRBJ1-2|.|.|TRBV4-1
CASSSTGYNGYTF
TGCGCCAGCAGCTCTACAGGGTATAATGGCTACACCTTC
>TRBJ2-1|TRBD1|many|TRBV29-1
CSVEPPGQGTFF
TGCAGCGTTGAACCCCCGGGACAGGGAACGTTCTTC
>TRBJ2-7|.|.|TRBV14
CASSQFNTYEQYF
TGTGCCAGCAGCCAATTCAATACCTACGAGCAGTACTTC
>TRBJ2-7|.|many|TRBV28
CASSFRAEQYF
TGTGCCAGCAGTTTTCGTGCCGAGCAGTACTTC
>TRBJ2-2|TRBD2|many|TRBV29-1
CSAPSGSRTGELFF
TGCAGCGCTCCTAGCGGGAGTCGTACCGGGGAGCTGTTTTTT
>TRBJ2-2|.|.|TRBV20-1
CSARDRRVNTGELFF
TGCAGTGCTAGAGATAGACGGGTGAACACCGGGGAGCTGTTTTTT
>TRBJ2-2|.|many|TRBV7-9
CASSPIASGELFF
TGTGCCAGCAGCCCTATTGCCTCCGGGGAGCTGTTTTTT
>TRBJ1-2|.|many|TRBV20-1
CSASTDTVGYTF
TGCAGTGCTTCCACTGATACAGTTGGCTACACCTTC
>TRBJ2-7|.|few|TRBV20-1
CSASWQSFYEQYF
TGCAGTGCTAGTTGGCAGTCGTTCTACGAGCAGTACTTC
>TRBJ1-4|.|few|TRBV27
CASKRGPNEKLFF
TGTGCCAGTAAACGCGGGCCAAATGAAAAACTGTTTTTT
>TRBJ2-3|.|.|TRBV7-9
CASSQSDFTDTQYF
TGTGCCAGTAGCCAAAGCGATTTCACAGATACGCAGTATTTT
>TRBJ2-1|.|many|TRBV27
CASRPEAAREQFF
TGTGCCAGCCGTCCCGAGGCCGCCCGGGAGCAGTTCTTC